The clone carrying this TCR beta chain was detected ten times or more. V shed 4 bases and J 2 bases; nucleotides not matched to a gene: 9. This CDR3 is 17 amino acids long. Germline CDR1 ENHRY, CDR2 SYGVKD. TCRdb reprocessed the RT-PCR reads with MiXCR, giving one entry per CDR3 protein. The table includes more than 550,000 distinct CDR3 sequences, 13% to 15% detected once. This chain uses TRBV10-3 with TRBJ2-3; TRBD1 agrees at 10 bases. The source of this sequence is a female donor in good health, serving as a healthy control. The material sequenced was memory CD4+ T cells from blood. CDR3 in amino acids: CAISGRSGTGATDTQYF. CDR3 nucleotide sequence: TGTGCCATCAGTGGGAGGTCCGGGACAGGGGCCACAGATACGCAGTATTTT.